The rows below give T cell receptor beta chains drawn from one sample of a study of CD8 T cells in Susac syndrome. One entry per CDR3 protein results from TCRdb running MiXCR on the immunoSEQ multiplex PCR reads. Among about 300,000 distinct CDR3 sequences listed, 85% were seen once. The sample comprised CD8+ T cells from PBMCs. These TCRs come from a human donor with multiple sclerosis. The CDR3 runs from the conserved cysteine through the conserved F or W. The D gene is left open where the match is weak.

CDR3 DNA: TGCAGCGTTGAATCCTGGGGTACTGGGGCCAACGTCCTGACTTTC; CDR3 protein: CSVESWGTGANVLTF; J gene: TRBJ2-6; D gene: -; V gene: TRBV29-1
CDR3 DNA: TGTGCCAGCTTTGGGGGGGCTGGTGGCTACACCTTC; CDR3 protein: CASFGGAGGYTF; J gene: TRBJ1-2; D gene: -; V gene: TRBV7-9
CDR3 DNA: TGTGCCAGCTCGACTAGCGGGGCAATTCTAGCCAAAAACATTCAGTACTTC; CDR3 protein: CASSTSGAILAKNIQYF; J gene: TRBJ2-4; D gene: TRBD2; V gene: TRBV25-1
CDR3 DNA: TGTGCCAGCAGTTTATGGGCGACGGCACTTAACTATGGCTACACCTTC; CDR3 protein: CASSLWATALNYGYTF; J gene: TRBJ1-2; D gene: -; V gene: TRBV28
CDR3 DNA: TGTGCCAGCAGCGCTAAAACCGGGACTAGCGGTACTTCCTACAATGAGCAGTTCTTC; CDR3 protein: CASSAKTGTSGTSYNEQFF; J gene: TRBJ2-1; D gene: TRBD2; V gene: TRBV7-9
CDR3 DNA: TGTGCCAGCTCACCTGGAGGACAGGGATCGATTCTAAGCAATCAGCCCCAGCATTTT; CDR3 protein: CASSPGGQGSILSNQPQHF; J gene: TRBJ1-5; D gene: TRBD1; V gene: TRBV18
CDR3 DNA: TGTGCCAGCAGAGACCCAGCGGGTCAGGGCTACAATGAGCAGTTCTTC; CDR3 protein: CASRDPAGQGYNEQFF; J gene: TRBJ2-1; D gene: -; V gene: TRBV2
CDR3 DNA: TGTGCCACTACAAGACTAGCGGGGTTCTACGAGCAGTACTTC; CDR3 protein: CATTRLAGFYEQYF; J gene: TRBJ2-7; D gene: TRBD2; V gene: TRBV11-2
CDR3 DNA: TGTGCCAGCAGCTTGGGGGACTCGCTTGAAGCTTTCTTT; CDR3 protein: CASSLGDSLEAFF; J gene: TRBJ1-1; D gene: -; V gene: TRBV5-6
CDR3 DNA: TGTGCCAGCAGCTTGTATTCAACTAATGAAAAACTGTTTTTT; CDR3 protein: CASSLYSTNEKLFF; J gene: TRBJ1-4; D gene: -; V gene: TRBV5-5
CDR3 DNA: TGTGCCAGCAGCTTTCCTAGAGGATCCTATGGGTCGGACCTATACGAGCAGTACTTC; CDR3 protein: CASSFPRGSYGSDLYEQYF; J gene: TRBJ2-7; D gene: -; V gene: TRBV7-9
CDR3 DNA: TGTGCCAGCAGTTTAATGGAGGTGGGCTATGGCTACACCTTC; CDR3 protein: CASSLMEVGYGYTF; J gene: TRBJ1-2; D gene: -; V gene: TRBV28